This T cell receptor (beta chain) was observed in a study of blood T cell repertoires in COVID-19. Authors' data handling: Reference gene primer amplification gave estimated nucleated cell counts. The table came from immunoSEQ multiplex PCR; TCRdb's copy has only in-frame clones and leaves some out. D and trimming were read from the DNA, whereas the V and J calls and clone size are those reported in that table. Of 260,000 or so clones in the sample, 85% are singletons; the top ten hold about 2.5%. Participants were aged roughly 18 to 90 years, lived in about two dozen US areas, and enrolled virtually. The sample was PBMCs or T cells enriched from blood (not recorded which). The sequence derives from a woman in her forties or fifties who had recovered from COVID-19.

Here the CDR3 reads CASSLGNSGETQYF. For the CDR3, the DNA is TGTGCCAGCAGCTTAGGCAACTCAGGAGAGACCCAGTACTTC. This chain joins TRBV7-3 and TRBJ2-5; D gene unclear. The CDR3 length is 14 residues. With 2 bases removed from V and 4 bases from J, the gap between germline ends came to 11 bases. Germline-derived CDR1 and CDR2 are SGHTA and FQGTGA.